A single sample gave rise to the 26 T cell receptor beta chains below, sequenced in a study of shared clonotypes between healthy human individuals (TCRdb year 2020). The method was the immunoSEQ multiplex PCR assay. Held by TCRdb, this immuneACCESS table contains in-frame sequences only and omits some clones. Under half of the omission traces to an unresolved V gene where checked; the cause of the rest is unknown. A total of under 750,000 clones appear in this sample, 72% of them only once. Clones ranked in the top ten supply around 1.7% of the sample. The source material was memory CD4+ T cells sorted from blood. According to the study, the label for this sample's cell subset or site signals: CD45RA-negative fraction. The receptor source for this set is a young woman in good health.

This chain connects TRBV7-9 to TRBJ2-3; 11 positions agree with TRBD2. V dropped 5 bases and J dropped 2; count of bases not matched to a gene: 6. Per the germline V gene, CDR1 is SEHNR and CDR2 is FQNEAQ (reference sequence). The CDR3 extends over 16 amino acids. CDR3 nucleotide sequence: TGTGCCAGCAGCCGAGGGACTAGCGGCCTCACAGATACGCAGTATTTT. Protein sequence: CASSRGTSGLTDTQYF.

This chain connects TRBV27 to TRBJ1-1; D is uncertain. This CDR3 is 16 amino acids long. The V end was cut by 6 bases, the J end by 0 bases, with 17 bases between. Looked up from germline, CDR1 is MNHEY and CDR2 is SMNVEV (reference sequence). CDR3 DNA: TGTGCCAGCAGGTCCGGACGGGAGATAATGAACACTGAAGCTTTCTTT. As protein: CASRSGREIMNTEAFF.

A remark on this clone: Other DNA sequences from this sample encode an identical CDR3 as well. The gene calls are TRBV20-1 and TRBJ2-7; weak D call: TRBD1 (6 bases). The CDR3 extends over 11 amino acids. The germline V and J ends were trimmed by 6 bases and 3 bases, with 9 bases remaining between them. CDR1 is DFQATT and CDR2 is SNEGSKA in the germline V gene (reference sequence). This CDR3 reads CSAPQGYEQYF. The CDR3 DNA reads TGCAGTGCACCACAGGGCTACGAGCAGTACTTC.

This clone was found once. CDR3 sequence reads: CASSLHGPRNSNQPQHF. In DNA, the CDR3 is TGTGCCAGCAGTTTACATGGACCGAGAAATAGCAATCAGCCCCAGCATTTT. The chain carries TRBV28 and TRBJ1-5; D gene uncertain. This CDR3 is built from 17 residues. V lost 2 bases and J lost 0, with 14 bases in between. From germline, CDR1 is MDHEN and CDR2 SYDVKM.

This clone has a handful of counts. V usage is TRBV30 and J usage is TRBJ2-2; D is unclear. V was clipped by 0 bases and J by 8 bases, with 4 bases between them. Germline CDR1 and CDR2: GTSNPN and SVGIG (reference sequence). This CDR3 is 11 amino acids long. The CDR3 DNA reads as TGTGCCTGGAGTGTTCTGGGGGAGCTGTTTTTT. This codes for CAWSVLGELFF.

J is TRBJ1-5 and V is TRBV5-6; possibly TRBD1 for D (6 bases). The germline V gene has CDR1 SGHDT and CDR2 YYEEEE. The CDR3 loop spans 14 amino acids. With 0 bases removed from V and 9 bases from J, the gap between germline ends came to 13 bases. CDR3: CASSLGTVNGPQHF. For the CDR3, the DNA is TGTGCCAGCAGCTTGGGGACAGTGAACGGGCCCCAGCATTTT. Full variable domain (rest looked up from reference TRBV5-6 and TRBJ1-5): DAGVTQSPTHLIKTRGQQVTLRCSPKSGHDTVSWYQQALGQGPQFIFQYYEEEERQRGNFPDRFSGHQFPNYSSELNVNALLLGDSALYLCASSLGTVNGPQHFGDGTRLSIL.

The chain joins TRBV29-1 to TRBJ1-4; D remains ambiguous. V was shortened by 4 bases and J by 4 bases, with 16 bases between the two germline ends. Germline loops: CDR1 SQVTM, CDR2 ANQGSEA. The CDR3 totals 15 residues. The CDR3 DNA reads as TGCAGCGTTGTGGGCGACGGTCTCATTAATGAAAAACTGTTTTTT. Its protein is CSVVGDGLINEKLFF.

V is TRBV5-1 and J is TRBJ2-2; 7 bases map to TRBD1. The germline gives CDR1 SGHRS, CDR2 YFSETQ. This CDR3 region has 14 residues. J lost 9 bases, V lost 3 bases, and 8 bases had no gene match. CDR3 DNA: TGCGCCAGCAGCTCTGACGCAGGGGGTTGGGAGCTGTTTTTT. Protein: CASSSDAGGWELFF.

The chain has TRBV10-3 and TRBJ2-7, with 12 bases lining up with TRBD2. After removal of 3 bases from V and 4 bases from J, the junction contained 13 bases not matched to a gene. The germline V gene encodes CDR1 ENHRY and CDR2 SYGVKD. The CDR3 has 18 amino acids. CDR3 sequence reads: CAISDEGGRTSGTYEQYF. The CDR3 bases are TGTGCCATCAGTGACGAGGGAGGCAGGACTAGCGGGACATACGAGCAGTACTTC.

The chain uses TRBV6-5 and TRBJ2-3; D unclear. The germline V gene has CDR1 MNHEY and CDR2 SVGAGI. The ends were cut back, 5 bases at V and 2 bases at J, with 14 bases in the middle. This CDR3 comprises 15 residues. The DNA for the CDR3 is TGTGCCAGCAGTCCCCGGGCATACAACACAGATACGCAGTATTTT. Translation: CASSPRAYNTDTQYF.

Concerning this clone: This sample also contains other DNA sequences that code for the same CDR3. The genes are TRBV11-3 and TRBJ2-7, with 7 positions matching TRBD1. J gave up 3 bases and V 3 bases, and 5 bases lay outside the gene matches. CDR1 is SGHNT and CDR2 is YENEEA in the germline V gene. The CDR3 has 14 residues. In nucleotides, the CDR3 is TGTGCCAGCAGCTTCCAACGGGACAGCTACGAGCAGTACTTC. This codes for CASSFQRDSYEQYF. The whole variable domain, filled in from reference TRBV11-3 and TRBJ2-7, reads EAGVVQSPRYKIIEKKQPVAFWCNPISGHNTLYWYLQNLGQGPELLIRYENEEAVDDSQLPKDRFSAERLKGVDSTLKIQPAELGDSAVYLCASSFQRDSYEQYFGPGTRLTVT.

This rearrangement joins TRBV5-4 to TRBJ2-7; D gene unclear. Germline-derived CDR1 and CDR2 are SGHNT and YYREEE (reference sequence). V was clipped by 3 bases and J by 4 bases, with 17 bases between them. The CDR3 length is 15 residues. The CDR3 here is CASSSGPLARYEQYF. In DNA, the CDR3 is TGTGCCAGCAGCTCGGGCCCCCTTGCCCGATACGAGCAGTACTTC.

This chain uses TRBV28 with TRBJ2-5; perhaps D is TRBD1 or TRBD2 (5 bases each). Germline assignment: CDR1 MDHEN and CDR2 SYDVKM. The CDR3 length is 15 residues. V was shortened by 4 bases and J by 5 bases, with 17 bases between the two germline ends. This CDR3 is CASSSRDQARETQYF. In DNA, the CDR3 is TGTGCCAGCAGTTCGAGGGACCAGGCTCGGGAGACCCAGTACTTC.

The V and J genes are TRBV27 and TRBJ2-7, with D hard to call. V lost 11 bases and J lost 6, with 8 bases in between. CDR1 is MNHEY, CDR2 SMNVEV, per germline (reference sequence). The CDR3 sequence is 9 residues long. CDR3 residues: CAPRGEQYF. The CDR3 nucleotides are TGTGCCCCCCGCGGCGAGCAGTACTTC.

This chain links TRBV7-3 with TRBJ2-5; 7 bases map to TRBD2. The CDR3 contains 17 residues. V lost 5 bases and J lost 5; bases outside the gene matches: 17. Germline V CDR1 and CDR2: SGHTA, FQGTGA. The CDR3 here is CASSLSPAGAGEETQYF. Here the CDR3 DNA reads TGTGCCAGCAGCCTATCCCCGGCCGGGGCGGGGGAGGAGACCCAGTACTTC. Supplemented by reference TRBV7-3 and TRBJ2-5, the full variable domain reads GAGVSQTPSNKVTEKGKYVELRCDPISGHTALYWYRQSLGQGPEFLIYFQGTGAADDSGLPNDRFFAVRPEGSVSTLKIQRTERGDSAVYLCASSLSPAGAGEETQYFGPGTRLLVL.

The chain is built from TRBV23-1 and TRBJ2-7; D tentatively reads TRBD1 or TRBD2 (5 bases each). TRBV23-1 is identified as an open reading frame with a role that is uncertain. The ends were cut back, 8 bases at V and 4 bases at J, with 18 bases in the middle. This CDR3 comprises 14 residues. Here the CDR3 reads CASCPRGREYEQYF. Written as DNA, the CDR3 is TGCGCCAGCTGTCCGAGGGGCCGTGAGTACGAGCAGTACTTC.

The rearrangement uses TRBV5-4 and TRBJ1-1, with a tentative D call TRBD1 (6 bases). V was clipped by 6 bases and J by 3 bases, with 12 bases between them. CDR3 length: 13 residues. Germline loops: CDR1 SGHNT, CDR2 YYREEE (reference sequence). This CDR3 reads CASTLQGYTEAFF. The CDR3 bases are TGTGCCAGCACACTACAGGGTTACACTGAAGCTTTCTTT.

The chain is built from TRBV5-6 and TRBJ1-2; D perhaps matches TRBD1 (5 bases). Per germline, CDR1 SGHDT and CDR2 YYEEEE. The V end was cut by 2 bases, the J end by 0 bases, with 11 bases between. This CDR3 has 15 amino acids. CDR3 loop: CASSLMQGANYGYTF. The CDR3 DNA reads as TGTGCCAGCAGCTTAATGCAGGGAGCTAACTATGGCTACACCTTC. Full variable domain (rest looked up from reference TRBV5-6 and TRBJ1-2): DAGVTQSPTHLIKTRGQQVTLRCSPKSGHDTVSWYQQALGQGPQFIFQYYEEEERQRGNFPDRFSGHQFPNYSSELNVNALLLGDSALYLCASSLMQGANYGYTFGSGTRLTVV.

The genes are TRBV18 and TRBJ2-3; maybe TRBD2 (5 bases). Germline V gene sequence: CDR1 KGHSH, CDR2 LQKENI. The V end was cut by 7 bases, the J end by 3 bases, with 11 bases between. This CDR3 comprises 13 residues. CDR3 in DNA: TGTGCCAGCTTAGCGCAGCTTACAGATACGCAGTATTTT. This translates into CASLAQLTDTQYF.

The gene calls are TRBV6-6 and TRBJ2-3; D perhaps matches TRBD1 (6 bases). Between the trimmed V and J ends, which lost 6 bases and 1 base, there was a span of 11 bases. The CDR3 has 14 residues. Germline assignment: CDR1 MNHNY and CDR2 SVGAGI (reference sequence). The CDR3 protein is CASRKGGGTDTQYF. The CDR3 region has the DNA TGTGCCAGCAGAAAAGGGGGTGGCACAGATACGCAGTATTTT.

The genes are TRBV2 and TRBJ1-5; TRBD1 matches 7 bases. The length of the CDR3 is 17 residues. Trimming at V came to 0 bases and at J to 1 base, leaving 6 bases not matched to a gene. CDR1 and CDR2 from the germline V gene are SNHLY and FYNNEI. Here the CDR3 DNA reads TGTGCCAGCAGTGAAGCCGACAGGGTTAGCAGCAATCAGCCCCAGCATTTT. It codes for CASSEADRVSSNQPQHF.

This chain joins TRBV10-2 and TRBJ2-5; D might be TRBD2 (6 bases). The V end was cut by 6 bases, the J end by 2 bases, with 13 bases between. The CDR3 sequence is 14 residues long. From germline, CDR1 is WSHSY and CDR2 SAAADI. CDR3 in DNA: TGCGCCAGCAGGTGGGCGGGAAGTCAAGAGACCCAGTACTTC. Amino acid sequence: CASRWAGSQETQYF.

The chain carries TRBV15 and TRBJ1-5; 8 bases map to TRBD1. Germline CDR1 LNHNV, CDR2 YYDKDF (reference sequence). The V segment lost 4 bases and the J segment 7 bases; nucleotides outside the gene matches: 9. The length of the CDR3 is 15 residues. The CDR3 loop is CATSTSGQGGQPQHF. In DNA form, the CDR3 reads TGTGCCACCAGCACCTCCGGACAGGGAGGGCAGCCCCAGCATTTT.

The V and J genes are TRBV28 and TRBJ1-5; 11 positions match TRBD1. In germline, CDR1 is MDHEN, CDR2 SYDVKM. This CDR3 has 16 residues. The trim removed 10 bases at V and 5 bases at J, leaving 13 bases unmatched. CDR3 in DNA: TGTGCCACCCATAGCGCCTTGGACAGGGGGCATCAGCCCCAGCATTTT. Residues: CATHSALDRGHQPQHF.

The chain employs TRBV28 and TRBJ1-1, with TRBD1 identical over 10 bases. The CDR3 length is 15 residues. CDR1 and CDR2 (germline): MDHEN, SYDVKM. With V trimmed by 6 bases and J by 1 base, 5 bases remained unmatched. The CDR3 DNA is TGTGCCAGCAGACCCGGGACAGGGGCGAACACTGAAGCTTTCTTT. Residues: CASRPGTGANTEAFF.

This clone showed up just a few times. The chain joins TRBV13 to TRBJ2-2; 8 bases map to TRBD2. With V trimmed by 5 bases and J by 5 bases, 10 bases remained unmatched. Germline assignment: CDR1 PRHDT and CDR2 FYEKMQ (reference sequence). The CDR3 runs to 16 residues. The CDR3 here is CASSPTRTSRTGELFF. The CDR3 DNA is TGTGCCAGCAGCCCAACCCGGACTAGCCGTACCGGGGAGCTGTTTTTT.